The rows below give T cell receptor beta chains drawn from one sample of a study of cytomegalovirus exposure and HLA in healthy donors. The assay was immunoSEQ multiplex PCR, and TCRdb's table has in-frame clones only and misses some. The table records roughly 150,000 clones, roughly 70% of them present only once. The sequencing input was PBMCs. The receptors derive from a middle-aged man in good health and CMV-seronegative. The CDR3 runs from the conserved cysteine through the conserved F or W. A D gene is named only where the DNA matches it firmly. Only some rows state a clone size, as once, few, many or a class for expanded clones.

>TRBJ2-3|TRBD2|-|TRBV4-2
CASSQRTSGKAETDTQYF
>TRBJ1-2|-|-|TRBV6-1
CASSDDRIYGYTF
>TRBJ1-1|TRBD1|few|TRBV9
CASSATGMNTEAFF
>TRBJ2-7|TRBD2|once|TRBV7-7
CASRATSGRTYEQYF
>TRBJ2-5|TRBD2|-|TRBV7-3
CASSLGHTSGSQETQYF
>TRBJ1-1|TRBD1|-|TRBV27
CASSRQGAVGEAFF
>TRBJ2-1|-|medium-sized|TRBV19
CASSISWNEQFF
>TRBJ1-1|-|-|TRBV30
CAWRETGLRGEAFF
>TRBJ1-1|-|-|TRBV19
CASSPDFGAGNTEAFF
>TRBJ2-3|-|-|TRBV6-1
CASAGGGHADTQYF
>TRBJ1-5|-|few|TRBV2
CASSAGLGGTQHF
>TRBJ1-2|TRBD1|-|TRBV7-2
CASSPETGGYGYTF
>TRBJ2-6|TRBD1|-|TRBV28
CASSLWGDRGSGANVLTF
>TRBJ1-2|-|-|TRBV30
CAWKENRDYGYTF
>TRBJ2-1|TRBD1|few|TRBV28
CAGSLGGQGPPGQFF
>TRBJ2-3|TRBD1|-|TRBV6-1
CASTPLGGPDTQYF
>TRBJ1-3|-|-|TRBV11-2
CASSFGGNTIYF
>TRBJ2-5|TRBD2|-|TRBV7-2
CASSVRGGPETQYF
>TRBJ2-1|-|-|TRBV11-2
CASSLARDSPTNEQFF
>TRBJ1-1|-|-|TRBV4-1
CASSRGAEAFF
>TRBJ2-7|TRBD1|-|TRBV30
CASTYSGTGAYEQYF
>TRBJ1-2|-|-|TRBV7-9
CASSLGGSYGYTF
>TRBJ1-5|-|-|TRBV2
CASSETDSNQPQHF
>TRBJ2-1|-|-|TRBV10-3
CAISGTSAGIYNEQFF
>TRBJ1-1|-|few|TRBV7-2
CASSLGGANTEAFF
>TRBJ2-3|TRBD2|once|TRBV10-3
CAISPGLAETDTQYF
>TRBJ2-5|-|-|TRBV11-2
CASSSTEQETQYF
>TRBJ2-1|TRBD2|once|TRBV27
CASHRGTRTGLSYNEQFF
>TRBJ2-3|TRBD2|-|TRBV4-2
CASSQSGRDTQYF
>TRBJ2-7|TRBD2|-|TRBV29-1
CSVRGLAEGPFYEQYF
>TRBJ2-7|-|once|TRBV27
CASKPTEEYEQYF
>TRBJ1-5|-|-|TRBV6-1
CASSGKGSTGGNQPQHF
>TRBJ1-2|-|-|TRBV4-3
CASSQDGAGRNYGYTF
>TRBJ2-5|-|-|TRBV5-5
CASSFPLGETQYF
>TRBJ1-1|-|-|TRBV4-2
CASSQASTANTEAFF
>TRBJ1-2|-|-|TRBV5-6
CASSRDGGYGYTF
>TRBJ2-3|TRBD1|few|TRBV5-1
CASSLDIDRGLGDTQYF
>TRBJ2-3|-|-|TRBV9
CASSGSGLRTDTQYF
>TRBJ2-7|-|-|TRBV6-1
CASIEQGRAYEQYF
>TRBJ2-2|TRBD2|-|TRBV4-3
CASSQPLLAGTGELFF
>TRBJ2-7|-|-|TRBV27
CASSLSQGFYEQYF
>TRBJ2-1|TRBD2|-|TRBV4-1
CASSQAGGGSNEQFF
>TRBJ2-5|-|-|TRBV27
CASSFSAGGLEETQYF